These T cell receptor beta chains were read from a single sample in a study of blood T cell repertoires in COVID-19. Here immunoSEQ multiplex PCR was the method, and the copy in TCRdb shows in-frame clones only, minus some. This table has more than 90,000 clones, about 70% appearing once. The sequencing input was peripheral blood. The receptors originated from a woman between 55 and 75 years old in a cohort sampled during active or convalescent COVID-19. Each CDR3 is given with its conserved first and last residue. D genes are given only for firm matches. Size tells how often a clone was seen (once, few, many) or the class of an expanded clone, and some rows leave it out.

D | J | size | V | CDR3 | DNA
NA | TRBJ2-1 | NA | TRBV7-2 | CASSRGLPGDEQFF | TGTGCCAGCAGCCGGGGACTCCCCGGCGATGAGCAGTTCTTC
NA | TRBJ2-1 | NA | TRBV11-3 | CASSLQGSAENEQFF | TGTGCCAGCAGCTTACAGGGATCGGCGGAGAATGAGCAGTTCTTC
TRBD1 | TRBJ1-1 | NA | TRBV11-2 | CASSLQGTGVRTEAFF | TGTGCCAGCAGTTTACAGGGCACAGGGGTGAGGACTGAAGCTTTCTTT
NA | TRBJ2-5 | NA | TRBV12-3/TRBV12-4 | CASTQGETQYF | TGTGCCAGCACCCAGGGGGAGACCCAGTACTTC
NA | TRBJ1-2 | NA | TRBV5-1 | CASSLVDGSNYGYTF | TGCGCCAGCAGCTTGGTCGACGGGTCTAACTATGGCTACACCTTC
NA | TRBJ2-6 | many | TRBV9 | CASSQGPGANVLTF | TGTGCCAGCAGCCAGGGTCCCGGGGCCAACGTCCTGACTTTC
TRBD1 | TRBJ2-1 | NA | TRBV19 | CASRGTDRAYSSYNEQFF | TGTGCCAGTAGGGGGACGGACAGGGCTTACAGCTCCTACAATGAGCAGTTCTTC
TRBD1 | TRBJ2-1 | NA | TRBV7-7 | CASSTDRGRNNEQFF | TGTGCTAGCAGCACCGACAGGGGCCGGAACAATGAGCAGTTCTTC
TRBD1 | TRBJ1-6 | NA | TRBV5-6 | CASRPTGTGSNSPLHF | TGTGCCAGCAGACCCACAGGGACAGGCTCCAATTCACCCCTCCACTTT
NA | TRBJ1-2 | NA | TRBV28 | CASSFGLYGYTF | TGTGCCAGCAGTTTTGGCCTCTATGGCTACACCTTC
TRBD1 | TRBJ1-1 | once | TRBV5-1 | CASSPIQGEGTEAFF | TGCGCCAGCAGCCCAATTCAGGGGGAAGGTACTGAAGCTTTCTTT
TRBD1 | TRBJ1-1 | NA | TRBV6-2/TRBV6-3 | CASSSGGRTEAFF | TGTGCCAGCAGTTCAGGGGGCCGGACTGAAGCTTTCTTT
NA | TRBJ1-1 | NA | TRBV28 | CASSSGFTEAFF | TGTGCCAGCAGTTCGGGTTTCACTGAAGCTTTCTTT
NA | TRBJ1-5 | NA | TRBV6-5 | CASSYSRYSNQPQHF | TGTGCCAGCAGTTACTCGAGGTACAGCAATCAGCCCCAGCATTTT
TRBD2 | TRBJ2-3 | NA | TRBV2 | CASRDIAGGVGDTQYF | TGTGCCAGCAGAGATATCGCGGGGGGGGTAGGGGATACGCAGTATTTT
TRBD1 | TRBJ2-7 | NA | TRBV4-3 | CASSPNDRGTLYEQYF | TGCGCCAGCAGCCCGAACGACAGGGGGACCCTCTACGAGCAGTACTTC
NA | TRBJ1-4 | NA | TRBV9 | CASSYLGGTNEKLFF | TGTGCCAGCAGCTACCTGGGGGGAACTAATGAAAAACTGTTTTTT
TRBD1 | TRBJ2-1 | once | TRBV7-9 | CASSFGTGNEQFF | TGTGCCAGCAGCTTTGGGACAGGGAATGAGCAGTTCTTC
TRBD2 | TRBJ2-1 | NA | TRBV6-2/TRBV6-3 | CASNPSGGQKFF | TGTGCCAGCAACCCGAGCGGGGGCCAAAAGTTCTTC
TRBD1 | TRBJ1-2 | few | TRBV9 | CASSVVGTGYGYTF | TGTGCCAGCAGCGTAGTCGGGACAGGCTATGGCTACACCTTC
NA | TRBJ1-1 | NA | TRBV5-1 | CASSYGTGFDTEAFF | TGCGCCAGCAGTTACGGAACAGGGTTTGACACTGAAGCTTTCTTT
TRBD1 | TRBJ2-7 | NA | TRBV6-5 | CASRSGTGAYEQYF | TGTGCCAGCAGATCCGGGACAGGGGCCTACGAGCAGTACTTC
NA | TRBJ2-7 | NA | TRBV7-8 | CASSVLVYEQYF | TGTGCCAGCAGCGTCCTCGTGTACGAGCAGTACTTC
NA | TRBJ2-1 | NA | TRBV19 | CASASGEGNEQFF | TGTGCCAGCGCCTCAGGGGAAGGGAATGAGCAGTTCTTC
NA | TRBJ2-3 | NA | TRBV9 | CASSVEGGVDTQYF | TGTGCCAGCAGCGTAGAAGGGGGGGTAGATACGCAGTATTTT
TRBD1 | TRBJ2-7 | NA | TRBV19 | CASSIEGGEEQYF | TGTGCCAGTAGTATTGAAGGGGGCGAAGAGCAGTACTTC
TRBD1 | TRBJ2-2 | NA | TRBV11-2 | CASSPDRGSTGELFF | TGTGCCAGCAGCCCCGACAGGGGGAGCACCGGGGAGCTGTTTTTT
TRBD1 | TRBJ1-4 | NA | TRBV4-2 | CASSQGGTGDEKLFF | TGTGCCAGCAGCCAAGGGGGGACAGGGGATGAAAAACTGTTTTTT
NA | TRBJ1-2 | NA | TRBV20-1 | CSAILRGGYTF | TGCAGTGCTATTCTGCGAGGGGGCTACACCTTC
NA | TRBJ1-4 | NA | TRBV7-2 | CASSFLRNEKLFF | TGTGCCAGCAGCTTTTTGAGGAATGAAAAACTGTTTTTT
TRBD1 | TRBJ1-2 | few | TRBV5-1 | CASSFLEGANGYTF | TGCGCCAGCAGCTTCCTCGAGGGGGCGAATGGCTACACCTTC
NA | TRBJ2-7 | NA | TRBV19 | CASSLRTRTVLSYEQYF | TGTGCCAGTAGTTTAAGAACCCGGACAGTACTTTCCTACGAGCAGTACTTC
TRBD1 | TRBJ2-2 | few | TRBV18 | CASSTVLRTGDTGELFF | TGTGCCAGCTCAACAGTCCTAAGGACAGGGGACACCGGGGAGCTGTTTTTT
TRBD2 | TRBJ2-1 | NA | TRBV4-1 | CASSQEGAGRGVNNEQFF | TGCGCCAGCAGCCAAGAGGGTGCGGGGCGGGGGGTAAACAATGAGCAGTTCTTC
NA | TRBJ2-5 | NA | TRBV4-3 | CASSQGAARYLGETQYF | TGCGCCAGCAGCCAAGGAGCAGCTAGGTATCTGGGAGAGACCCAGTACTTC
TRBD1 | TRBJ1-6 | NA | TRBV5-1 | CASSLGTGHNSPLHF | TGCGCCAGCAGCCTAGGGACAGGGCATAATTCACCCCTCCACTTT
NA | TRBJ1-4 | NA | TRBV7-2 | CASSPRLSTNEKLFF | TGTGCCAGCAGCCCCAGACTCTCAACTAATGAAAAACTGTTTTTT
NA | TRBJ1-1 | NA | TRBV7-8 | CASSSTRTGEAFF | TGTGCCAGCAGCTCCACTCGGACGGGGGAAGCTTTCTTT
TRBD1 | TRBJ2-1 | NA | TRBV5-1 | CASSLWDRVGEQFF | TGCGCCAGCAGCTTGTGGGACAGGGTGGGTGAGCAGTTCTTC
NA | TRBJ2-1 | once | TRBV7-6 | CASTPESSYNEQFF | TGTGCCAGCACCCCCGAGTCCTCCTACAATGAGCAGTTCTTC
NA | TRBJ1-5 | NA | TRBV7-6 | CASSPVVGELGPQHF | TGTGCCAGCAGCCCCGTAGTCGGGGAGCTGGGGCCCCAGCATTTT
NA | TRBJ2-7 | NA | TRBV11-2 | CASSLARSGEQYF | TGTGCCAGCAGCTTAGCTAGGTCCGGCGAGCAGTACTTC
NA | TRBJ2-5 | NA | TRBV6-2/TRBV6-3 | CASSYPGEETQYF | TGTGCCAGCAGCTATCCGGGAGAAGAGACCCAGTACTTC
TRBD1 | TRBJ1-4 | NA | TRBV19 | CASRETGGFEKLFF | TGTGCCAGTAGGGAGACAGGGGGCTTTGAAAAACTGTTTTTT
TRBD1 | TRBJ2-2 | few | TRBV5-1 | CASSLAGGYGTGELFF | TGCGCCAGCAGCTTGGCAGGGGGCTATGGGACCGGGGAGCTGTTTTTT
NA | TRBJ2-2 | NA | TRBV2 | CASSRNTGELFF | TGTGCCAGCAGCAGAAACACCGGGGAGCTGTTTTTT
NA | TRBJ2-3 | NA | TRBV7-6 | CASSLVAATDTQYF | TGTGCCAGCAGCTTAGTCGCGGCCACAGATACGCAGTATTTT
TRBD2 | TRBJ2-3 | NA | TRBV5-1 | CASSAGSGGRPHRTDTQYF | TGCGCCAGCAGCGCCGGTAGCGGGGGGAGACCCCATCGCACAGATACGCAGTATTTT
NA | TRBJ1-4 | NA | TRBV18 | CASSSRRLTTNEKLFF | TGTGCCAGCTCATCCCGGCGGCTCACAACTAATGAAAAACTGTTTTTT
NA | TRBJ1-6 | NA | TRBV14 | CASSRGKEGSYNSPLHF | TGTGCCAGCAGCCGGGGTAAGGAGGGATCCTATAATTCACCCCTCCACTTT
NA | TRBJ1-6 | NA | TRBV5-1 | CASSLFQGRIGNSPLHF | TGCGCCAGCAGCTTGTTCCAGGGGCGGATAGGTAATTCACCCCTCCACTTT
TRBD2 | TRBJ2-1 | NA | TRBV5-4 | CASSSSGLREQFF | TGTGCCAGCAGCTCCTCGGGACTAAGGGAGCAGTTCTTC
TRBD1 | TRBJ2-6 | many | TRBV5-1 | CASSRQGRSSGANVLTF | TGCGCCAGCAGCCGACAGGGAAGGTCCTCTGGGGCCAACGTCCTGACTTTC
TRBD1 | TRBJ2-7 | once | TRBV6-9 | CASGKRDRGHEQYF | TGTGCCAGCGGTAAGAGGGACAGGGGCCACGAGCAGTACTTC